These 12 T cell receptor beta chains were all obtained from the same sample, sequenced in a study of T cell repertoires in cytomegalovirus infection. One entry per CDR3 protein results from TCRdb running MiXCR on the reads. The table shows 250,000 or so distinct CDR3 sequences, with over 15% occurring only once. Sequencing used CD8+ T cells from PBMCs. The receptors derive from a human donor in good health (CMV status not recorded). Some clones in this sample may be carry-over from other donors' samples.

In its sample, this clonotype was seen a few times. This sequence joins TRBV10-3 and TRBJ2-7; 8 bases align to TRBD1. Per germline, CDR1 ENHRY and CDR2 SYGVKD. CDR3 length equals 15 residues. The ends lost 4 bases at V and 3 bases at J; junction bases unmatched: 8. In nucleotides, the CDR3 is TGTGCCATCAGTGGTGGACAGGGACCCTACTACGAGCAGTACTTC. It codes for CAISGGQGPYYEQYF.

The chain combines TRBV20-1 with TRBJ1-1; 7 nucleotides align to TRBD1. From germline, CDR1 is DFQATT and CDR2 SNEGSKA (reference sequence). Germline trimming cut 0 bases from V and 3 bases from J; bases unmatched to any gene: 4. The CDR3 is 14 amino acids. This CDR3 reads CSARERGQYTEAFF. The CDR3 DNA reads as TGCAGTGCTAGAGAGAGGGGGCAGTACACTGAAGCTTTCTTT.

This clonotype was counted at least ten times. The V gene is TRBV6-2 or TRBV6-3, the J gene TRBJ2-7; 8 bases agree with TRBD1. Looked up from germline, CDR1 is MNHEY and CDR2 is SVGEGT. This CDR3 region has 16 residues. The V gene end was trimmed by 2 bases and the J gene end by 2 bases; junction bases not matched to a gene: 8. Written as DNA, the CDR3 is TGTGCCAGCAGTTACCCGCTGCGGGACAGGCCCTACGAGCAGTACTTC. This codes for CASSYPLRDRPYEQYF.

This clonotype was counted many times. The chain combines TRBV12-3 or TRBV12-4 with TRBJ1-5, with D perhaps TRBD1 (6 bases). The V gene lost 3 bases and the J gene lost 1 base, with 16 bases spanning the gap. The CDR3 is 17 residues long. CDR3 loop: CASSLETGQGSNQPQHF. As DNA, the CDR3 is TGTGCCAGCAGTTTGGAAACAGGGCAGGGAAGCAATCAGCCCCAGCATTTT.

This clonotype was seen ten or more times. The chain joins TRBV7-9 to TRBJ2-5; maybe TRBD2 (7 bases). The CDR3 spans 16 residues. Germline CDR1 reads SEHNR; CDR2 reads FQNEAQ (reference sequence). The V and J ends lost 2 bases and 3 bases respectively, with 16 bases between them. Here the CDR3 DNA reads TGTGCCAGCAGCTTATCGTGGGGGGGCCCCGAAGAGACCCAGTACTTC. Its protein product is CASSLSWGGPEETQYF.

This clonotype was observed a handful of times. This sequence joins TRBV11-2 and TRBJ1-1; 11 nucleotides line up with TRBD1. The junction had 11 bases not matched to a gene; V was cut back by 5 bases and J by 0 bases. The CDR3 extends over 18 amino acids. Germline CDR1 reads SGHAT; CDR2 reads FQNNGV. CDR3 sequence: CASSLDPRDRGMNTEAFF. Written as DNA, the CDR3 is TGTGCCAGCAGCCTCGACCCGCGGGACAGGGGGATGAACACTGAAGCTTTCTTT.

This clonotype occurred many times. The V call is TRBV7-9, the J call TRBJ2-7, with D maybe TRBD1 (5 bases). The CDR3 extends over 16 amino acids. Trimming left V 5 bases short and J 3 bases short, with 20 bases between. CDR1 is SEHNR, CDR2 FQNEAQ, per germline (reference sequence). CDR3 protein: CASSASTGFTLYEQYF. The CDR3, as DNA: TGTGCCAGCAGCGCAAGTACAGGTTTCACCCTCTACGAGCAGTACTTC.

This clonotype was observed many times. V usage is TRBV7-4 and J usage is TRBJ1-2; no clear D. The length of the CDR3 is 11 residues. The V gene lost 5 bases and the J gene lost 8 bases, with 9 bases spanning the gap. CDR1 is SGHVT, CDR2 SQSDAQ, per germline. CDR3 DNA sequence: TGTGCCAGCAGCCCCGCGGGGGGCTACACCTTC. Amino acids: CASSPAGGYTF.

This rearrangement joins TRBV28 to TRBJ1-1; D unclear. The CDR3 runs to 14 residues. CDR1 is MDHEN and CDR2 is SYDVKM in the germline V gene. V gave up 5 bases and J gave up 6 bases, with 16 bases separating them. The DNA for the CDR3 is TGTGCCAGCAGTGGACCTTTATTGAGTGCTGAAGCTTTCTTT. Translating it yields CASSGPLLSAEAFF. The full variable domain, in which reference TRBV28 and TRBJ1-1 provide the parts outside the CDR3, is DVKVTQSSRYLVKRTGEKVFLECVQDMDHENMFWYRQDPGLGLRLIYFSYDVKMKEKGDIPEGYSVSREKKERFSLILESASTNQTSMYLCASSGPLLSAEAFFGQGTRLTVV.

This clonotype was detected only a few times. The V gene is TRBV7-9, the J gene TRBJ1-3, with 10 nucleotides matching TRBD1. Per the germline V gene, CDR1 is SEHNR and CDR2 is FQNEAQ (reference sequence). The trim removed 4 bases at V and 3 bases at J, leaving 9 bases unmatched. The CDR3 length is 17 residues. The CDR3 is CASSSGTGEFFGNTIYF. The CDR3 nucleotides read TGTGCCAGCAGCTCCGGGACAGGGGAATTTTTTGGAAACACCATATATTTT.

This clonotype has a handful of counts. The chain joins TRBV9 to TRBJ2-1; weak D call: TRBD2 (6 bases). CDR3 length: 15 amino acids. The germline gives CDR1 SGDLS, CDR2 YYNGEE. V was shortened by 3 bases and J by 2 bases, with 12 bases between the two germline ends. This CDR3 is CASSGGTATYNEQFF. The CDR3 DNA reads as TGTGCCAGCAGCGGCGGGACTGCCACCTACAATGAGCAGTTCTTC.

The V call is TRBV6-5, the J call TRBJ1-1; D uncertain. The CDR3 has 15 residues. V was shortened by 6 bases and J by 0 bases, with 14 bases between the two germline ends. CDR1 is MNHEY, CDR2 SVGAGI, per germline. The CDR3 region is CASSHNRYMNTEAFF. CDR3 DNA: TGTGCCAGCAGCCACAACAGATACATGAACACTGAAGCTTTCTTT.